The T cell receptor (beta chain) described here comes from a study of T cell repertoires in cytomegalovirus infection. Whole-study context: Alongside well-studied HLA-B-restricted CMV epitopes, recently identified HLA-C-restricted CMV epitopes were also used. Signatures in public TCR beta sequences pointed to both CMV infection and matching HLA type. Study-level points and caveats: The ex vivo response was dominated by HLA-C-restricted CMV-specific TCR beta clonotypes.

One entry per CDR3 protein, called by TCRdb with MiXCR from the reads. The sample contains approximately 120,000 distinct CDR3 sequences, less than 30% of which appear only once. This clonotype has more than one count but fewer than ten. No antigen is known for it. The germline V gene encodes CDR1 MNHEY and CDR2 SVGAGI. V lost 4 bases to trimming and J lost 7 bases; unmatched junction nucleotides: 3. The CDR3 totals 15 residues. This receptor was taken from a human donor in good health (CMV status not recorded). Some clones in this sample may be carry-over from other donors' samples. The chain combines TRBV6-5 with TRBJ2-1; 14 bases are shared with TRBD2. Here the sequenced sample was CD8+ T cells from cultured PBMCs, taken from culture after CMV antigen stimulation. CDR3 nucleotides: TGTGCCAGCAGTTCGGGACTAGCGGGGGTAAATGAGCAGTTCTTC. Amino acids: CASSSGLAGVNEQFF.